A single T cell receptor (beta chain) is shown here with its context. Its antigen remains unidentified. Per-nucleotide qualities are absent, and no much larger clonotype sits a single base away. The CDR3 has 14 amino acids, counting the end cysteine and phenylalanine. The CDR3 DNA has 42 bases and is translated from base 1. Germline trimming amounts to 6 bases on V and 5 bases on J, with 10 as the count of junction bases outside the gene matches. CDR1 and CDR2 are read off the germline V gene (reference sequence) as SGHKS and YYEKEE. The data originate from a study of response to subunit inactivated influenza vaccine listed by TCRdb under 2018. Describing the broader study: Deep quantitative profiling of the T cell receptor repertoire was used in the study to follow responses to a trivalent subunit inactivated influenza vaccine. Points the paper makes about the study in general: It was suggested by the authors that each seasonal influenza vaccination may recruit only a limited number of new T cells.

The library was generated by RT-PCR. Sequencing relied on an Illumina HiSeq 2500. The raw public data were reprocessed by TCRdb itself: fastp quality trimming at Q25, MiXCR clonotype calling, in-frame beta chains only. Each entry merges the rows of one CDR3 protein and shows their most common DNA and genes. This sample is represented by 700,000 to 900,000 distinct CDR3 sequences; 21% of them were singletons. 10% of the sample goes to the ten largest clones. The source of this sequence is a man aged 50 to 59 who received an inactivated influenza vaccine. Donor details come from another sample of the same person, matched by shared clones. This chain joins TRBV5-5 to TRBJ2-7; TRBD1 aligns with 8 central bases. This specimen was PBMCs from blood, taken 5 days after vaccination. The CDR3 protein: CASTHMTGADEQYF. The bases are TGTGCCAGCACCCACATGACAGGGGCGGACGAGCAGTACTTC.